The clone carrying this T cell receptor (beta chain) was found many times. Its cognate antigen is unknown. Attachment of unique molecular identifiers was made to individual cDNA molecules. TCRdb reanalysed the 5' RACE reads using MiXCR and keeps one entry per CDR3 protein. The data show 75,000 to 95,000 distinct CDR3 sequences, 16% seen once. These data belong to a study of early T cells in non-severe SARS-CoV-2 infection. In the study overall: Whole-blood bulk RNA, unsorted, was sequenced, and chains were unpaired. Study-wide results and limits: VDJdb-based matching was biased toward anti-spike CD8 responses and missed private and CD4 specificities.

The CDR3 extends over 14 amino acids. V shed 6 bases, J shed 4 bases, and the junction held 7 bases outside the gene matches. The chain employs TRBV12-3 or TRBV12-4 and TRBJ1-2, with TRBD1 identical over 8 bases. Here the sequenced sample was whole blood, taken at baseline. The receptor was isolated from an adult who was a healthcare worker with PCR-confirmed SARS-CoV-2 infection or an uninfected control (not recorded which). The CDR3 loop is CASSPGQGGYGYTF. DNA of the CDR3: TGTGCCAGCAGCCCTGGACAGGGTGGCTATGGCTACACCTTC.